The next 24 T cell receptor beta chains were all read from a single sample in a study of T-cell memory formation after mild COVID-19. TCRdb reprocessed the 5' RACE reads with MiXCR, giving one entry per CDR3 protein. The sample records some 600,000 distinct CDR3 sequences, around 16% being singletons. The sample comprised PBMCs or a T cell subset sorted from them (not recorded which). The receptors were sampled from an adult woman who had mild COVID-19 (a few samples of this study predate the infection). Cell type and time point are not known.

J is TRBJ2-7 and V is TRBV27; tentative D call: TRBD1 (5 bases). The CDR3 loop spans 12 amino acids. The germline V and J ends were trimmed by 6 bases and 2 bases, with 8 bases remaining between them. Germline loops: CDR1 MNHEY, CDR2 SMNVEV (reference sequence). The DNA of the CDR3 is TGTGCCAGCAGCACAGGAACCTACGAGCAGTACTTC. It encodes CASSTGTYEQYF.

The gene calls are TRBV9 and TRBJ1-2, with D possibly being TRBD1 (6 bases). Per the germline V gene, CDR1 is SGDLS and CDR2 is YYNGEE. Trimming took 3 bases from V and 4 from J, leaving 16 bases between them. The CDR3 runs 15 residues. The CDR3 bases are TGTGCCAGCAGCGGGGGGGGACACCGCTTCTATGGCTACACCTTC. Its protein product is CASSGGGHRFYGYTF. Drawing the rest from reference TRBV9 and TRBJ1-2, the complete variable domain is DSGVTQTPKHLITATGQRVTLRCSPRSGDLSVYWYQQSLDQGLQFLIQYYNGEERAKGNILERFSAQQFPDLHSELNLSSLELGDSALYFCASSGGGHRFYGYTFGSGTRLTVV.

V gene TRBV6-2 or TRBV6-3 combines with J gene TRBJ1-5; the D is unclear. The ends were cut back, 10 bases at V and 7 bases at J, with 20 bases in the middle. This CDR3 region has 14 residues. From germline, CDR1 is MNHEY and CDR2 SVGEGT. CDR3 nucleotides: TGTGCCATCAGCACTGTCGGTGACGGCCAGCCCCAGCATTTT. It translates to CAISTVGDGQPQHF.

This chain connects TRBV3-1 to TRBJ2-6; no reliable D call. The germline CDR1 and CDR2 sequences are LGHDT and YNNKEL (reference sequence). V lost 1 base and J 2 bases, leaving 9 bases between the germline ends. The CDR3 runs 16 residues. CDR3 sequence reads: CASSQGVRPGANVLTF. CDR3 DNA sequence: TGTGCCAGCAGCCAAGGGGTGAGGCCTGGGGCCAACGTCCTGACTTTC.

This clonotype was seen more than once but under ten times. The chain links TRBV27 to TRBJ1-2; D is uncertain. The CDR3 is made up of 13 amino acids. Between the trimmed V and J ends, which lost 4 bases and 3 bases, there was a span of 9 bases. From germline, CDR1 is MNHEY and CDR2 SMNVEV (reference sequence). CDR3: CASSSLGYYGYTF. The CDR3 coding sequence is TGTGCCAGCAGTTCCCTGGGCTACTATGGCTACACCTTC.

This rearrangement joins TRBV25-1 to TRBJ1-4; D is perhaps TRBD1 (6 bases). V was shortened by 2 bases and J by 6 bases, with 25 bases between the two germline ends. This CDR3 is 19 amino acids long. From germline, CDR1 is MGHDK and CDR2 SYGVNS. This CDR3 reads CASSEKKARAGGRDEKLFF. The CDR3, as DNA: TGTGCCAGCAGTGAAAAGAAAGCCCGTGCGGGGGGGCGAGATGAAAAACTGTTTTTT.

This clonotype turned up a few times. This chain joins TRBV30 and TRBJ2-1; 10 positions agree with TRBD2. The CDR3 extends over 16 amino acids. Germline V CDR1 and CDR2: GTSNPN, SVGIG (reference sequence). V lost 1 base, J lost 12 bases, and 15 bases stayed unmatched. CDR3 coding DNA: TGTGCCTGGAGTGCCCGAGGGACGTTCGGACTAGCGGTGCAGTTCTTC. Its protein is CAWSARGTFGLAVQFF.

The V gene is TRBV10-3, the J gene TRBJ2-3, with TRBD2 as a possible D gene (5 bases). This CDR3 spans 16 amino acids. V lost 5 bases, J lost 4 bases, and 19 bases lay in between. Germline assignment: CDR1 ENHRY and CDR2 SYGVKD. CDR3 in DNA: TGTGCCATCAGTTCGCCGGGCAAGATGGGAGCAGATACGCAGTATTTT. This encodes CAISSPGKMGADTQYF.

As to this clonotype: This may stem from a read error, because a much larger clone lies one nucleotide away. The chain carries TRBV20-1 and TRBJ2-3; perhaps TRBD1 as D (5 bases). The CDR3 covers 15 residues. Germline V gene lookup returns CDR1 DFQATT and CDR2 SNEGSKA (reference sequence). CDR3 amino acids: CSAGPWGIRSDAQYF. The DNA for the CDR3 is TGCAGTGCTGGCCCCTGGGGCATTCGGTCAGATGCGCAGTATTTT.

The V gene is TRBV29-1, the J gene TRBJ1-1; 8 bases match TRBD1. CDR1 is SQVTM, CDR2 ANQGSEA, per germline. The CDR3 contains 14 residues. V lost 3 bases and J lost 3; bases outside the gene matches: 6. CDR3 nucleotide sequence: TGCAGCGTTGATCAGGGGGCGGGGGACACTGAAGCTTTCTTT. Protein: CSVDQGAGDTEAFF.

This chain links TRBV15 with TRBJ1-5; D call uncertain. Germline V gene data show CDR1 as LNHNV and CDR2 as YYDKDF (reference sequence). With 0 bases removed from V and 5 bases from J, the gap between germline ends came to 5 bases. The CDR3 is 13 residues long. This chain's CDR3 is CATSREGYQPQHF. The CDR3 DNA sequence: TGTGCCACCAGCAGAGAAGGGTATCAGCCCCAGCATTTT.

The V gene is TRBV24-1, the J gene TRBJ2-1; 11 bases are a match to TRBD2. The CDR3 has 18 residues. Germline CDR1 is KGHDR and CDR2 is SFDVKD. The V segment lost 5 bases and the J segment 7 bases; nucleotides outside the gene matches: 15. Here the CDR3 reads CATSARQGSGGVWNEQFF. The DNA for the CDR3 is TGTGCCACCAGTGCACGTCAGGGTAGCGGGGGGGTCTGGAATGAGCAGTTCTTC.

The sample holds a few counts of this clonotype. The chain links TRBV20-1 to TRBJ1-5, with D unresolved. V shed 0 bases and J shed 2 bases, with 5 bases lying between them. The length of the CDR3 is 13 residues. Germline V gene sequence: CDR1 DFQATT, CDR2 SNEGSKA (reference sequence). DNA of the CDR3: TGCAGTGCTAGAGACAGTGGCAATCAGCCCCAGCATTTT. Translating it yields CSARDSGNQPQHF.

This sequence joins TRBV7-9 and TRBJ1-1, with D perhaps matching TRBD1 (6 bases). CDR1 SEHNR and CDR2 FQNEAQ come from the germline V gene (reference sequence). V was clipped by 4 bases and J by 3 bases, with 15 bases between them. This CDR3 has 15 residues. This CDR3 reads CASSWPGAPDTEAFF. CDR3 DNA: TGTGCCAGCAGCTGGCCGGGGGCGCCCGACACTGAAGCTTTCTTT.

This clonotype was found a few times. The rearrangement links TRBV7-9 to TRBJ1-1; TRBD1 might be the D (6 bases). The germline V and J ends were trimmed by 7 bases and 6 bases, with 18 bases remaining between them. The length of the CDR3 is 14 residues. CDR1 is SEHNR and CDR2 is FQNEAQ in the germline V gene (reference sequence). CDR3 DNA: TGTGCCAGCACCCAGGCCGGGACACTCGCTGAAGCTTTCTTT. Protein: CASTQAGTLAEAFF. Together with reference TRBV7-9 and TRBJ1-1, the CDR3 gives the full variable domain: DTGVSQNPRHKITKRGQNVTFRCDPISEHNRLYWYRQTLGQGPEFLTYFQNEAQLEKSRLLSDRFSAERPKGSFSTLEIQRTEQGDSAMYLCASTQAGTLAEAFFGQGTRLTVV.

This chain joins TRBV12-3 or TRBV12-4 and TRBJ2-1; possibly TRBD2 for D (5 bases). The CDR3 runs 14 residues. V lost 3 bases and J lost 7, with 13 bases in between. CDR3 in DNA: TGTGCCAGCAGTTTTACGAGGGCACGTAATGAGCAGTTCTTC. This translates into CASSFTRARNEQFF.

V gene TRBV6-5 combines with J gene TRBJ1-1; D gene ambiguous. This CDR3 has 14 residues. Germline V gene lookup returns CDR1 MNHEY and CDR2 SVGAGI. The V and J ends lost 7 bases and 1 base respectively, with 13 bases between them. As DNA, the CDR3 is TGTGCCAGCACACCCGACATGTGGAACACTGAAGCTTTCTTT. This encodes CASTPDMWNTEAFF.

This chain connects TRBV12-3 or TRBV12-4 to TRBJ2-1; weak D call: TRBD2 (5 bases). The CDR3 consists of 11 residues. Trimming removed 7 bases from V and 10 bases from J, with 11 bases in between. DNA for the CDR3: TGTGCCAGCACTGGGTGGGAGGAGCAGTTCTTC. It yields the protein CASTGWEEQFF.

This clonotype was detected a few times. The chain links TRBV19 to TRBJ2-7; D uncertain. Trimming took off 3 bases at V and 3 bases at J, with 15 bases between the two ends. Germline assignment: CDR1 LNHDA and CDR2 SQIVND (reference sequence). This CDR3 comprises 15 residues. In nucleotides, the CDR3 is TGTGCCAGTAGTATTGAGTCGCGTCACTACTACGAGCAGTACTTC. Protein sequence: CASSIESRHYYEQYF.

The chain is built from TRBV10-3 and TRBJ1-3; D ambiguous. Germline assignment: CDR1 ENHRY and CDR2 SYGVKD. V shed 9 bases and J shed 0 bases, with 15 bases lying between them. CDR3 length equals 15 residues. The CDR3 region has the DNA TGTGCCATTGGCTTGGGCATCGGCTCTGGAAACACCATATATTTT. Translating gives CAIGLGIGSGNTIYF.

The chain combines TRBV7-6 with TRBJ2-7; 7 bases line up with TRBD1. The CDR3 has 13 residues. With 4 bases clipped from V and 3 bases from J, the junction kept 3 bases outside the gene matches. CDR1 is SGHVS, CDR2 FNYEAQ, per germline. Here the CDR3 DNA reads TGTGCCAGCAGCTATAGGACAGGCTACGAGCAGTACTTC. Its protein product is CASSYRTGYEQYF.

The count of this clonotype is one. The CDR3 DNA sequence: TGTGCCAGTAGTATAGATCCAACCGCCCTAGGCTACACCTTC. This translates into CASSIDPTALGYTF. V gene TRBV19 combines with J gene TRBJ1-2; D gene uncertain. From germline, CDR1 is LNHDA and CDR2 SQIVND (reference sequence). Trimming stripped 0 bases from V and 8 bases from J, with 13 bases between. The CDR3 loop spans 14 amino acids.

The chain uses TRBV19 and TRBJ2-1; D remains ambiguous. The CDR3 runs 13 residues. Germline CDR1 and CDR2: LNHDA and SQIVND (reference sequence). V lost 4 bases and J 5 bases, leaving 9 bases between the germline ends. CDR3 protein: CASSSLANNEQFF. The CDR3 nucleotides are TGTGCCAGTAGTAGTCTGGCAAACAATGAGCAGTTCTTC.

This clonotype has more than one count but fewer than ten. J is TRBJ2-7 and V is TRBV29-1; TRBD1 agrees at 8 bases. Germline V gene sequence: CDR1 SQVTM, CDR2 ANQGSEA. The V gene end was trimmed by 5 bases and the J gene end by 2 bases; junction bases not matched to a gene: 11. This CDR3 is built from 15 residues. The CDR3 DNA reads as TGCAGCGTTCTTGGGTCCAGGGGGCCACCCTACGAGCAGTACTTC. It yields the protein CSVLGSRGPPYEQYF.